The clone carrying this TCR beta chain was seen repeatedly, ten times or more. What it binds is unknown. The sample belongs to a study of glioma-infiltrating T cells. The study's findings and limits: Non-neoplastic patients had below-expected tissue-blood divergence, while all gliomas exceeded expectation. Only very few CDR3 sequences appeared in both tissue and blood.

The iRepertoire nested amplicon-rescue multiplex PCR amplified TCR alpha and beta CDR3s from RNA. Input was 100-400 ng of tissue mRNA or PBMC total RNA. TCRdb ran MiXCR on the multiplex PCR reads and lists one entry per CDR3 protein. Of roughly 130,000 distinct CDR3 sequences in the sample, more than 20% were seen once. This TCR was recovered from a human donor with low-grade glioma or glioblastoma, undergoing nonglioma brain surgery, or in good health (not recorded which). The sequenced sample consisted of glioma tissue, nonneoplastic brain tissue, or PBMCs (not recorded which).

The CDR3 protein is CASTTGQGGLVQPQHF. CDR3 in DNA: TGTGCCAGCACCACGGGACAGGGGGGATTGGTTCAGCCCCAGCATTTT. This rearrangement joins TRBV2 to TRBJ1-5, with 11 bases that match TRBD1. The CDR3 contains 16 residues. V lost 7 bases to trimming and J lost 6 bases; unmatched junction nucleotides: 11. The germline V gene encodes CDR1 SNHLY and CDR2 FYNNEI.